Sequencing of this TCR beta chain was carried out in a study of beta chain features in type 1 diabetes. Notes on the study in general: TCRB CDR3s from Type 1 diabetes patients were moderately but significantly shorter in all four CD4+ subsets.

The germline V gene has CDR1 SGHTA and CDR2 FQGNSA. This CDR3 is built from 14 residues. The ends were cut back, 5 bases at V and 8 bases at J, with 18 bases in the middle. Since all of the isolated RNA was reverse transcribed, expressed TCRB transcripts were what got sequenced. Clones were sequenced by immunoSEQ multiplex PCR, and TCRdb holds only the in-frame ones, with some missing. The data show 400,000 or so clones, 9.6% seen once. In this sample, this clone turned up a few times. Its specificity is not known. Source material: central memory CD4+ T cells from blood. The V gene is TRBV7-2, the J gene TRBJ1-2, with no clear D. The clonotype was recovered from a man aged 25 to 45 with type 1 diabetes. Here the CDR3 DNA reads TGTGCCAGCAGCCGTTCAAACTCCGGGAGAGGCTACACCTTC. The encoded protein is CASSRSNSGRGYTF.